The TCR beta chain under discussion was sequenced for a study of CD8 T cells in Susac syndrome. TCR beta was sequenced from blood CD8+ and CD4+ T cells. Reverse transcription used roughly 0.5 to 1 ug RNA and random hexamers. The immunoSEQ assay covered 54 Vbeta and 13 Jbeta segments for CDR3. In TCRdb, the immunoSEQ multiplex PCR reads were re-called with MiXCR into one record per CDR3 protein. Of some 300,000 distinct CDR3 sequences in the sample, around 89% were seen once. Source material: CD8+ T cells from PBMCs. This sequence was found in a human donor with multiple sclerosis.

CDR3 DNA: TGTGCCAGCAAAGGCACAGATACGCAGTATTTT. Protein: CASKGTDTQYF. The rearrangement uses TRBV9 and TRBJ2-3; D not resolved. V was trimmed by 6 bases and J by 1 base, leaving 3 bases between them. The CDR3 contains 11 residues. The germline gives CDR1 SGDLS, CDR2 YYNGEE. The full variable domain, with the rest looked up from reference TRBV9 and TRBJ2-3, is DSGVTQTPKHLITATGQRVTLRCSPRSGDLSVYWYQQSLDQGLQFLIQYYNGEERAKGNILERFSAQQFPDLHSELNLSSLELGDSALYFCASKGTDTQYFGPGTRLTVL.